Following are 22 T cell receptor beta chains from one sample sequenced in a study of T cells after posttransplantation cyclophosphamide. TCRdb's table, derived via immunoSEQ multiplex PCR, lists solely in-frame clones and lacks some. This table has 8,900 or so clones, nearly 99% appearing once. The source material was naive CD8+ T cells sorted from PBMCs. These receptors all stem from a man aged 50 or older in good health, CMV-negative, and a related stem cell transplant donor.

The CDR3: CASSVRSVGTEAFF. The CDR3 coding sequence is TGTGCCAGCAGCGTCCGATCTGTCGGCACTGAAGCTTTCTTT. The rearrangement uses TRBV7-2 and TRBJ1-1; D is unresolved. CDR1 is SGHTA and CDR2 is FQGNSA in the germline V gene. The CDR3 covers 14 residues. The ends were cut back, 5 bases at V and 4 bases at J, with 14 bases in the middle.

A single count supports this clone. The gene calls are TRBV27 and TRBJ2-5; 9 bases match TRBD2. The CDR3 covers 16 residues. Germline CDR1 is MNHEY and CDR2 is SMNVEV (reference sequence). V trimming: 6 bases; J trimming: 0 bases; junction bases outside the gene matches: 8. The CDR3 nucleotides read TGTGCCAGCAGACTTAGCGGGGGCGGATACCAAGAGACCCAGTACTTC. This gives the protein CASRLSGGGYQETQYF.

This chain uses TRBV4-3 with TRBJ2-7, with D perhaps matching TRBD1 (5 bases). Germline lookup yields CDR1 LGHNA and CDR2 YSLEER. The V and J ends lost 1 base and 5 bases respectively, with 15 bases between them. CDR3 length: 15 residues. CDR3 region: CASSQAPGNIHEQYF. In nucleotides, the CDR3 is TGCGCCAGCAGCCAAGCGCCAGGGAATATCCACGAGCAGTACTTC.

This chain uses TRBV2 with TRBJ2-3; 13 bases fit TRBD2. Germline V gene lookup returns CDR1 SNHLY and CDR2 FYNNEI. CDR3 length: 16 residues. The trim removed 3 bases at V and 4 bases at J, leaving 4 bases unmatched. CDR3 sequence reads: CASSETSGGFADTQYF. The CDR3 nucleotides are TGTGCCAGCAGTGAGACTAGCGGGGGGTTCGCAGATACGCAGTATTTT.

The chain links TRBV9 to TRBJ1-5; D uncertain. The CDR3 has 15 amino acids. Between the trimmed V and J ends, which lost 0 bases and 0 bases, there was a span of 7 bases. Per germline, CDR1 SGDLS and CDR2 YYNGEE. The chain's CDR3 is CASSVGGYSNQPQHF. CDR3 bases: TGTGCCAGCAGCGTAGGAGGATATAGCAATCAGCCCCAGCATTTT. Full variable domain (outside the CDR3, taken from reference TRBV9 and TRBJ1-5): DSGVTQTPKHLITATGQRVTLRCSPRSGDLSVYWYQQSLDQGLQFLIQYYNGEERAKGNILERFSAQQFPDLHSELNLSSLELGDSALYFCASSVGGYSNQPQHFGDGTRLSIL.

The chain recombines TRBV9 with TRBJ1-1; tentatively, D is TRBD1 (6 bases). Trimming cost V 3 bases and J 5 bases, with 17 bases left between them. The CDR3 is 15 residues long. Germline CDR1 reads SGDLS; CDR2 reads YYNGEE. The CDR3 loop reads CASSAGGQGTTEAFF. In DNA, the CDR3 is TGTGCCAGCAGCGCGGGAGGGCAGGGGACGACTGAAGCTTTCTTT.

For the CDR3, the DNA is TGTGCCAGCAGCCAAGGCGAGGCGGGGCGGGAGGGCTTCCACCCTTGGGAGCAGTTCTTC. This encodes CASSQGEAGREGFHPWEQFF. The chain recombines TRBV4-2 with TRBJ2-1; 9 bases map to TRBD2. The CDR3 is 20 amino acids. Germline loops: CDR1 LGHNA, CDR2 YNFKEQ. V shed 1 base, J shed 10 bases, and the junction held 23 bases outside the gene matches.

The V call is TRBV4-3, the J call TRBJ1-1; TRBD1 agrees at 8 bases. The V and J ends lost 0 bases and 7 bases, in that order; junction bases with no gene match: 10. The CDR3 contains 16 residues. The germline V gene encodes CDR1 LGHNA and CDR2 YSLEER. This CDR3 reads CASSQDPPRGQGEAFF. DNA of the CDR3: TGCGCCAGCAGCCAAGACCCCCCCAGGGGGCAGGGTGAAGCTTTCTTT.

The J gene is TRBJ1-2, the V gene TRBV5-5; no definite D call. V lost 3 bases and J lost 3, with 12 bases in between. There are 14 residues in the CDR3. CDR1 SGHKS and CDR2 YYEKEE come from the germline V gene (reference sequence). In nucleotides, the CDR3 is TGTGCCAGCAGCTCGACGGGGAGGGACTATGGCTACACCTTC. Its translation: CASSSTGRDYGYTF.

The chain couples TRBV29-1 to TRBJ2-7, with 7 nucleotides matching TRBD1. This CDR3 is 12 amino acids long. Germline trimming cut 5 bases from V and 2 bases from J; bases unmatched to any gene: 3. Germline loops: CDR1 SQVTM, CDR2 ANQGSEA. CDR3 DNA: TGCAGCGTTAGGGACAGACCCTACGAGCAGTACTTC. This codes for CSVRDRPYEQYF.

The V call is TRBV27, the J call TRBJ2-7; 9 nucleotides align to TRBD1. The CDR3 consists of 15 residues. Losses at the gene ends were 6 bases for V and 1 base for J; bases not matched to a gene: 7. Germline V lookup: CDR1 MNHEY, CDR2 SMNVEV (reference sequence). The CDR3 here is CASSLTGGASYEQYF. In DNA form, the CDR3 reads TGTGCCAGCAGCCTAACAGGGGGCGCATCCTACGAGCAGTACTTC.

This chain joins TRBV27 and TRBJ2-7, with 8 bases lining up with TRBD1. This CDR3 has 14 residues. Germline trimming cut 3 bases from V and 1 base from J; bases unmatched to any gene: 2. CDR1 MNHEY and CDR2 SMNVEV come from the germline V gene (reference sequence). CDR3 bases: TGTGCCAGCAGTTTTCAGGGGGCGTCCTACGAGCAGTACTTC. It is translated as CASSFQGASYEQYF.

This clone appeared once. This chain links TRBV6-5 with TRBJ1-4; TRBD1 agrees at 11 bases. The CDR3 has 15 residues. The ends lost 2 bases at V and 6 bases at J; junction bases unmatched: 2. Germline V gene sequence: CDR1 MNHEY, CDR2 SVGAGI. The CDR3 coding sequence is TGTGCCAGCAGTTACCGGACAGGGGGCGATGAAAAACTGTTTTTT. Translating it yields CASSYRTGGDEKLFF.

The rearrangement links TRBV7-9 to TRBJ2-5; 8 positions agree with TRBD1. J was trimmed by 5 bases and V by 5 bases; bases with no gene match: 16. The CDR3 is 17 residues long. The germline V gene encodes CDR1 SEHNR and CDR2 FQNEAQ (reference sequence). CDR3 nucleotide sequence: TGTGCCAGCAGCCTACTACAGGGGGTGGCGGGTTTTGAGACCCAGTACTTC. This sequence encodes CASSLLQGVAGFETQYF.

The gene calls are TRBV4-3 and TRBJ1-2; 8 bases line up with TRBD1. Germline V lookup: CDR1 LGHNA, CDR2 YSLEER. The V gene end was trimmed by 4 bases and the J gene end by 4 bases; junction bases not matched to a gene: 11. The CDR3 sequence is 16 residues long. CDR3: CASSPTGAKGGYGYTF. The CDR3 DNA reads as TGCGCCAGCAGCCCGACAGGGGCCAAGGGCGGCTATGGCTACACCTTC.

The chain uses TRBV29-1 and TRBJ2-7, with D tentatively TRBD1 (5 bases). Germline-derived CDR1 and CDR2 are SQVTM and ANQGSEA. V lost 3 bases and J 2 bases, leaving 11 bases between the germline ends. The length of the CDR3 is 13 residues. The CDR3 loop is CSVEGTGTYEQYF. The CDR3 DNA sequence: TGCAGCGTTGAGGGAACAGGTACCTACGAGCAGTACTTC.

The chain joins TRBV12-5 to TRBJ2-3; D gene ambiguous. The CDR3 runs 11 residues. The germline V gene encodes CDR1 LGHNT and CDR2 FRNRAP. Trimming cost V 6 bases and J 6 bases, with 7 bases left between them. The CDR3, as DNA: TGTGCTAGTGGCTACCGGGATACGCAGTATTTT. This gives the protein CASGYRDTQYF.

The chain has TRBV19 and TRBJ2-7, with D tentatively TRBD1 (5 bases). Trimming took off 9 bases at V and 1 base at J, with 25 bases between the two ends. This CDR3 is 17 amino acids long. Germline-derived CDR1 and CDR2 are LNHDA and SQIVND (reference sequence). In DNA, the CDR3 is TGTGCCAGCACAGGATGGATGGGCGGCGGTTCTTCCTACGAGCAGTACTTC. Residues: CASTGWMGGGSSYEQYF.

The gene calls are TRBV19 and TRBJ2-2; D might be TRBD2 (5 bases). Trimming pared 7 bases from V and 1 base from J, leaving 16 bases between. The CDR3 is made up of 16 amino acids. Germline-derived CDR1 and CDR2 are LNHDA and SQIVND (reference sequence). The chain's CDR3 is CASNPYRGLNTGELFF. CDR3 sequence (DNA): TGTGCCAGTAACCCCTACAGAGGGTTGAACACCGGGGAGCTGTTTTTT.

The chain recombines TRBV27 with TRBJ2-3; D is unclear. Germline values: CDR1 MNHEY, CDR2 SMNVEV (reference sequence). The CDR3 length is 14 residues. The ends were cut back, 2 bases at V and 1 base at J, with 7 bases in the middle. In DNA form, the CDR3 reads TGTGCCAGCAGTTTAAGTAGAGGCACAGATACGCAGTATTTT. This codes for CASSLSRGTDTQYF.

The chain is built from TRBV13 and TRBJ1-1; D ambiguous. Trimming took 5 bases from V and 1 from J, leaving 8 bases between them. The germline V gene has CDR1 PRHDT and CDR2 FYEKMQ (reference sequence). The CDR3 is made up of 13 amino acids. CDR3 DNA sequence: TGTGCCAGCAGCACAACAGAGAACACTGAAGCTTTCTTT. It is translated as CASSTTENTEAFF.

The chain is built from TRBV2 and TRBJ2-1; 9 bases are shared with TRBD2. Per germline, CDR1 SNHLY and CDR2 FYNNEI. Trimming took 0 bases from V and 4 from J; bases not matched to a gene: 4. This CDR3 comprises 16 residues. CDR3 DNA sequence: TGTGCCAGCAGTGAAGCCGCTAGCGGGGCTTACAATGAGCAGTTCTTC. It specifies CASSEAASGAYNEQFF.